These T cell receptor beta chains were read from a single sample in a study of blood T cell repertoires in COVID-19. Only in-frame clones appear in the TCRdb table, and some are missing; sequencing was by immunoSEQ multiplex PCR. The sample holds around 150,000 clones, about 80% seen once. Sequenced sample: peripheral blood. The receptors shown here come from a man between 65 and 79 years old with acute or convalescent COVID-19. Each CDR3 is given with its conserved first and last residue. Fields, in order: D gene, V gene, clone size, J gene, CDR3 protein, CDR3 DNA. The D gene is left open where the match is weak. The size entry is marked missing in some rows and otherwise reads once, few, many or a size class.

d_gene: .; v_gene: TRBV5-1; abundance: .; j_gene: TRBJ2-4; CDR3aa: CASRASKSHIQYF; CDR3nt: TGCGCCAGCAGGGCTAGTAAGAGTCACATTCAGTACTTC
d_gene: .; v_gene: TRBV14; abundance: .; j_gene: TRBJ2-5; CDR3aa: CASSPTGNPLETQYF; CDR3nt: TGTGCCAGCAGCCCGACCGGGAACCCCTTGGAGACCCAGTACTTC
d_gene: .; v_gene: TRBV6-5; abundance: .; j_gene: TRBJ2-7; CDR3aa: CASTRATPYEQYF; CDR3nt: TGTGCCAGCACCAGGGCGACTCCCTACGAGCAGTACTTC
d_gene: TRBD2; v_gene: TRBV7-2; abundance: .; j_gene: TRBJ2-7; CDR3aa: CASSFRGRDEQYF; CDR3nt: TGTGCCAGCAGCTTCCGCGGGAGAGACGAGCAGTACTTC
d_gene: .; v_gene: TRBV10-3; abundance: once; j_gene: TRBJ1-2; CDR3aa: CAISSGYGYTF; CDR3nt: TGTGCCATCAGTTCAGGATATGGCTACACCTTC
d_gene: TRBD1; v_gene: TRBV5-4; abundance: .; j_gene: TRBJ1-1; CDR3aa: CASRGDRGNTEAFF; CDR3nt: TGTGCCAGCAGGGGGGACAGGGGGAACACTGAAGCTTTCTTT
d_gene: .; v_gene: TRBV7-9; abundance: .; j_gene: TRBJ2-1; CDR3aa: CASSPPVAGNEQFF; CDR3nt: TGTGCCAGCAGCCCCCCGGTGGCGGGCAATGAGCAGTTCTTC
d_gene: TRBD1; v_gene: TRBV19; abundance: .; j_gene: TRBJ1-1; CDR3aa: CASSIRRQGASGMNTEAFF; CDR3nt: TGTGCCAGTAGTATTCGGCGACAGGGGGCGAGTGGGATGAACACTGAAGCTTTCTTT
d_gene: TRBD2; v_gene: TRBV19; abundance: .; j_gene: TRBJ2-1; CDR3aa: CASAQRDYNEQFF; CDR3nt: TGTGCCAGTGCCCAGCGGGACTACAATGAGCAGTTCTTC
d_gene: TRBD2; v_gene: TRBV18; abundance: .; j_gene: TRBJ2-7; CDR3aa: CASSRAGGPSEQYF; CDR3nt: TGTGCCAGCTCACGGGCGGGAGGGCCTAGTGAGCAGTACTTC
d_gene: TRBD1; v_gene: TRBV4-1; abundance: .; j_gene: TRBJ2-2; CDR3aa: CASSHQRIQGRNTGELFF; CDR3nt: TGCGCCAGCAGCCATCAAAGGATACAGGGGAGGAACACCGGGGAGCTGTTTTTT
d_gene: TRBD2; v_gene: TRBV5-1; abundance: .; j_gene: TRBJ2-5; CDR3aa: CASSHEIAGGQETQYF; CDR3nt: TGCGCCAGCAGCCATGAAATAGCGGGGGGACAAGAGACCCAGTACTTC
d_gene: TRBD2; v_gene: TRBV24-1; abundance: .; j_gene: TRBJ2-5; CDR3aa: CATSDFVAGGRETQYF; CDR3nt: TGTGCCACCAGTGATTTTGTTGCGGGAGGGCGGGAGACCCAGTACTTC
d_gene: TRBD2; v_gene: TRBV7-9; abundance: .; j_gene: TRBJ2-7; CDR3aa: CASSLTSGKYEQYF; CDR3nt: TGTGCCAGCAGCTTAACTAGCGGGAAGTACGAGCAGTACTTC
d_gene: TRBD2; v_gene: TRBV5-5; abundance: .; j_gene: TRBJ2-7; CDR3aa: CASSLAGGQYEQYF; CDR3nt: TGTGCCAGCAGCTTAGCGGGAGGGCAGTACGAGCAGTACTTC
d_gene: TRBD1; v_gene: TRBV25-1; abundance: .; j_gene: TRBJ1-1; CDR3aa: CASSGTGVNWLLNTEAFF; CDR3nt: TGTGCCAGCAGTGGTACAGGGGTAAACTGGCTTCTTAACACTGAAGCTTTCTTT
d_gene: .; v_gene: TRBV6-1; abundance: .; j_gene: TRBJ2-3; CDR3aa: CASSEPGASTDTQYF; CDR3nt: TGTGCCAGCAGTGAACCAGGGGCTAGCACAGATACGCAGTATTTT
d_gene: .; v_gene: TRBV9; abundance: .; j_gene: TRBJ2-1; CDR3aa: CASSVDGGWTDNEQFF; CDR3nt: TGTGCCAGCAGCGTAGATGGGGGGTGGACCGACAATGAGCAGTTCTTC
d_gene: TRBD1; v_gene: TRBV4-2; abundance: .; j_gene: TRBJ2-2; CDR3aa: CASGQGGSAGELFF; CDR3nt: TGTGCCAGCGGACAGGGGGGTAGCGCCGGGGAGCTGTTTTTT
d_gene: TRBD2; v_gene: TRBV12-3/TRBV12-4; abundance: .; j_gene: TRBJ2-1; CDR3aa: CASSLHSGGQSFF; CDR3nt: TGTGCCAGCAGTTTACACTCGGGAGGCCAGTCGTTCTTC
d_gene: .; v_gene: TRBV7-9; abundance: few; j_gene: TRBJ2-3; CDR3aa: CASSLGGGGDDTQYF; CDR3nt: TGTGCCAGCAGCTTAGGCGGTGGCGGCGACGATACGCAGTATTTT
d_gene: .; v_gene: TRBV28; abundance: once; j_gene: TRBJ1-3; CDR3aa: CASSPRANTIYF; CDR3nt: TGTGCCAGCAGTCCACGAGCGAACACCATATATTTT
d_gene: TRBD1; v_gene: TRBV28; abundance: .; j_gene: TRBJ2-7; CDR3aa: CASSLQGAGNEQYF; CDR3nt: TGTGCCAGCAGTTTGCAGGGGGCAGGGAACGAGCAGTACTTC
d_gene: TRBD2; v_gene: TRBV7-9; abundance: .; j_gene: TRBJ2-1; CDR3aa: CASSTESPTSGGRHEQFF; CDR3nt: TGTGCCAGCAGCACAGAATCCCCGACTAGCGGGGGCCGCCATGAGCAGTTCTTC
d_gene: TRBD1; v_gene: TRBV7-2; abundance: .; j_gene: TRBJ2-1; CDR3aa: CASIGTGVNEQFF; CDR3nt: TGTGCCAGCATAGGGACAGGGGTCAATGAGCAGTTCTTC
d_gene: TRBD2; v_gene: TRBV11-3; abundance: .; j_gene: TRBJ2-5; CDR3aa: CASSLGRAGRQETQYF; CDR3nt: TGTGCCAGCAGCTTGGGGAGAGCGGGAAGACAAGAGACCCAGTACTTC
d_gene: .; v_gene: TRBV7-3; abundance: once; j_gene: TRBJ2-1; CDR3aa: CASSAQPVSSYNEQFF; CDR3nt: TGTGCCAGCAGCGCACAGCCCGTGAGCTCCTACAATGAGCAGTTCTTC
d_gene: .; v_gene: TRBV21-1; abundance: .; j_gene: TRBJ1-4; CDR3aa: CASSKVGTGNEKLFF; CDR3nt: .
d_gene: TRBD2; v_gene: TRBV6-6; abundance: .; j_gene: TRBJ2-3; CDR3aa: CASSSLAGGGWDTQYF; CDR3nt: TGTGCCAGCAGTTCCCTAGCGGGAGGGGGCTGGGATACGCAGTATTTT
d_gene: .; v_gene: TRBV2; abundance: .; j_gene: TRBJ2-7; CDR3aa: CASSDPGDDYEQYF; CDR3nt: TGTGCCAGCAGTGACCCAGGGGACGACTACGAGCAGTACTTC
d_gene: .; v_gene: TRBV6-6; abundance: .; j_gene: TRBJ2-7; CDR3aa: CASSSPRSSYEQYF; CDR3nt: TGTGCCAGCAGTTCCCCCAGAAGCTCCTACGAGCAGTACTTC
d_gene: .; v_gene: TRBV29-1; abundance: .; j_gene: TRBJ2-3; CDR3aa: CSVEGADTQYF; CDR3nt: TGCAGCGTTGAGGGGGCTGATACGCAGTATTTT
d_gene: TRBD2; v_gene: TRBV5-1; abundance: .; j_gene: TRBJ2-3; CDR3aa: CASSWGGGGTDTQYF; CDR3nt: TGCGCCAGCAGCTGGGGCGGGGGGGGCACAGATACGCAGTATTTT
d_gene: TRBD1; v_gene: TRBV7-8; abundance: .; j_gene: TRBJ1-6; CDR3aa: CASSIRQGLGSPLHF; CDR3nt: TGTGCCAGCAGCATTCGACAGGGGCTGGGTTCACCCCTCCACTTT
d_gene: TRBD1; v_gene: TRBV6-4; abundance: once; j_gene: TRBJ2-7; CDR3aa: CASRGETGCYEQYF; CDR3nt: TGTGCCAGCAGGGGAGAGACAGGGTGCTACGAGCAGTACTTC
d_gene: .; v_gene: TRBV7-2; abundance: .; j_gene: TRBJ2-1; CDR3aa: CASSLGDSTVEQFF; CDR3nt: TGTGCCAGCAGCTTAGGAGACTCAACGGTGGAGCAGTTCTTC
d_gene: TRBD2; v_gene: TRBV3-1/TRBV3-2; abundance: .; j_gene: TRBJ2-7; CDR3aa: CASSPDSGTRGYEQYF; CDR3nt: TGTGCCAGCAGCCCAGATTCCGGGACTAGAGGGTACGAGCAGTACTTC
d_gene: .; v_gene: TRBV5-4; abundance: once; j_gene: TRBJ2-3; CDR3aa: CASSLDSGNAQYF; CDR3nt: TGTGCCAGCAGCTTGGACTCAGGCAACGCGCAGTATTTT
d_gene: .; v_gene: TRBV6-2/TRBV6-3; abundance: .; j_gene: TRBJ2-2; CDR3aa: CASSYLGRGHGELFF; CDR3nt: TGTGCCAGCAGTTACTTGGGCAGGGGCCACGGGGAGCTGTTTTTT
d_gene: TRBD1; v_gene: TRBV30; abundance: .; j_gene: TRBJ2-7; CDR3aa: CAWSRGDRGYEQYF; CDR3nt: TGTGCCTGGTCGAGGGGGGACAGGGGTTACGAGCAGTACTTC
d_gene: TRBD2; v_gene: TRBV19; abundance: .; j_gene: TRBJ2-5; CDR3aa: CASSMGGGAQYF; CDR3nt: TGTGCCAGTAGTATGGGTGGGGGGGCCCAGTACTTC
d_gene: TRBD1; v_gene: TRBV27; abundance: .; j_gene: TRBJ1-4; CDR3aa: CASSSDRGHEKLFF; CDR3nt: TGTGCCAGCAGTTCGGACAGGGGGCACGAAAAACTGTTTTTT
d_gene: .; v_gene: TRBV28; abundance: few; j_gene: TRBJ2-2; CDR3aa: CASSFAGAPGELFF; CDR3nt: TGTGCCAGCAGTTTTGCGGGGGCTCCCGGGGAGCTGTTTTTT
d_gene: .; v_gene: TRBV11-1; abundance: .; j_gene: TRBJ2-7; CDR3aa: CASSATAFHEQYF; CDR3nt: TGTGCCAGCAGCGCGACTGCTTTCCACGAGCAGTACTTC
d_gene: TRBD1; v_gene: TRBV4-1; abundance: .; j_gene: TRBJ2-7; CDR3aa: CASSRSPGQGEAEQYF; CDR3nt: TGCGCCAGCAGCCGAAGTCCGGGACAGGGAGAAGCCGAGCAGTACTTC
d_gene: .; v_gene: TRBV7-3; abundance: .; j_gene: TRBJ2-1; CDR3aa: CASSLDGGTGFYNEQFF; CDR3nt: TGTGCCAGCAGCTTAGATGGCGGGACGGGTTTCTACAATGAGCAGTTCTTC
d_gene: TRBD1; v_gene: TRBV18; abundance: .; j_gene: TRBJ2-5; CDR3aa: CASSPGTARETQYF; CDR3nt: TGTGCCAGCTCACCAGGGACAGCCCGGGAGACCCAGTACTTC
d_gene: TRBD1; v_gene: TRBV7-9; abundance: .; j_gene: TRBJ1-2; CDR3aa: CASSRETGDVGYTF; CDR3nt: TGTGCCAGCAGTAGGGAGACAGGGGACGTCGGCTACACCTTC
d_gene: .; v_gene: TRBV6-5; abundance: .; j_gene: TRBJ2-7; CDR3aa: CASSLSGADEQYF; CDR3nt: TGTGCCAGCAGCCTCTCAGGGGCGGACGAGCAGTACTTC
d_gene: TRBD2; v_gene: TRBV7-2; abundance: .; j_gene: TRBJ2-7; CDR3aa: CASSRPGGNEQYF; CDR3nt: TGTGCCAGCAGCCGACCCGGGGGGAACGAGCAGTACTTC
d_gene: .; v_gene: TRBV2; abundance: .; j_gene: TRBJ2-3; CDR3aa: CASSSSGYTDTQYF; CDR3nt: TGTGCCAGCAGTAGCTCCGGGTACACAGATACGCAGTATTTT
d_gene: .; v_gene: TRBV2; abundance: .; j_gene: TRBJ1-4; CDR3aa: CASSEKGPGTNEKLFF; CDR3nt: TGTGCCAGCAGTGAGAAGGGGCCGGGCACTAATGAAAAACTGTTTTTT
d_gene: TRBD1; v_gene: TRBV5-1; abundance: .; j_gene: TRBJ1-2; CDR3aa: CASSLGDRGFLELDGYTF; CDR3nt: TGCGCCAGCAGCTTGGGGGACAGGGGTTTTCTGGAGTTAGATGGCTACACCTTC
d_gene: .; v_gene: TRBV7-6; abundance: .; j_gene: TRBJ2-7; CDR3aa: CASSSSSGSYEQYF; CDR3nt: TGTGCCAGCAGCTCTAGCTCCGGTTCCTACGAGCAGTACTTC
d_gene: .; v_gene: TRBV7-3; abundance: .; j_gene: TRBJ1-1; CDR3aa: CASSAEGLGTEAFF; CDR3nt: TGTGCCAGCAGCGCAGAGGGCTTGGGCACTGAAGCTTTCTTT
d_gene: .; v_gene: TRBV19; abundance: .; j_gene: TRBJ2-1; CDR3aa: CAPRGDSSYNEQFF; CDR3nt: TGTGCCCCACGCGGGGACAGCTCCTACAATGAGCAGTTCTTC
d_gene: TRBD1; v_gene: TRBV24-1; abundance: .; j_gene: TRBJ2-7; CDR3aa: CATSDPRQGGPYEQYF; CDR3nt: TGTGCCACCAGTGACCCCCGACAGGGTGGCCCCTACGAGCAGTACTTC
d_gene: .; v_gene: TRBV27; abundance: .; j_gene: TRBJ1-2; CDR3aa: CASSWDKRQGYTF; CDR3nt: TGTGCCAGCAGCTGGGACAAGAGACAGGGCTACACCTTC
d_gene: TRBD2; v_gene: TRBV6-5; abundance: .; j_gene: TRBJ2-5; CDR3aa: CASSPPAGGQETQYF; CDR3nt: TGTGCCAGCAGCCCCCCAGCGGGGGGCCAAGAGACCCAGTACTTC